This T cell receptor beta chain was sequenced during a study of spatial heterogeneity in lung cancer. The CDR3 sequence is 13 residues long. V shed 2 bases and J shed 6 bases, with 7 bases lying between them. Germline V lookup: CDR1 PRHDT, CDR2 FYEKMQ (reference sequence). TCRdb re-derived calls from the 5' RACE reads in MiXCR, one entry per CDR3 protein. The sample shows roughly 34,000 distinct CDR3 sequences, around 7.6% of them seen only once. The time point is: blood at routine non-recurrence follow-up after resection. This clonotype appeared many times. The specimen comprised PBMCs, sampled at follow-up. This sequence joins TRBV13 and TRBJ2-2; no firm D call. The source is a male donor with early-stage non-small cell lung cancer. CDR3 loop: CASSLTRAGELFF. The CDR3 coding sequence is TGTGCCAGCAGCTTAACCCGGGCCGGGGAGCTGTTTTTT.